What follows is one T cell receptor (beta chain) and its context. The antigen is not known. Combining a sample-barcoded 5' primer with a J-beta primer mix, a second PCR ran for about 6 to 11 cycles. Through a template-switch adaptor with 12 random nucleotides, each cDNA molecule received a tag. One entry per CDR3 protein, called by TCRdb with MiXCR from the 5' RACE reads. Among about a million distinct CDR3 sequences, 45% to 60% were seen once, and the ten largest hold 20% to 25%. V lost 4 bases, J lost 13 bases, and 13 bases lay in between. Germline CDR1 and CDR2: SGHVS and FQNEAQ. The CDR3 runs to 11 residues. This specimen comes from a study of blood T cells in healthy people across ages. Study-wide points: It was not possible, with unsorted PBMCs, to conclusively compare naive and antigen-experienced cells. Total diversity from one million sequenced T cells was likely underestimated. Getting older went along with TCR beta diversity per million T cells dropping roughly linearly.

This TCR was sampled from a woman aged 55-69 years in good health. The sample consisted of blood. This chain uses TRBV7-8 with TRBJ2-5, with D possibly TRBD1 on 5 matching bases. CDR3 sequence: CASSSGSDPYF. CDR3 DNA sequence: TGTGCCAGCAGCTCAGGGTCGGATCCGTACTTC.